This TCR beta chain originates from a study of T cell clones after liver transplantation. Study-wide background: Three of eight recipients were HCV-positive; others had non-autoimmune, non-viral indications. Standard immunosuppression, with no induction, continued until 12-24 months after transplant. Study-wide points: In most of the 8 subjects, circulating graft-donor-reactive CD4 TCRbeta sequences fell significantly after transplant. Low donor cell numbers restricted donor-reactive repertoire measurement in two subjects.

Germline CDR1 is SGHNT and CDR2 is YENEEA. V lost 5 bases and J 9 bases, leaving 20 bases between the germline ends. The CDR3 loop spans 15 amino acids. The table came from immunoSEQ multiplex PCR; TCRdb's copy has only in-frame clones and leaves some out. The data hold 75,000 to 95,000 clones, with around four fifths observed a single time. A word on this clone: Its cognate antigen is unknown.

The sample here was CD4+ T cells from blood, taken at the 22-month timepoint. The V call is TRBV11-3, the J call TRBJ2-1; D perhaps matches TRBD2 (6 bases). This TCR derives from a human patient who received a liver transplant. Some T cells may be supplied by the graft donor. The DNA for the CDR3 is TGTGCCAGCAGCGGCGGGGCGCCTACGCTTGGTGAGCAGTTCTTC. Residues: CASSGGAPTLGEQFF.